The 8 T cell receptor beta chains listed next were all sequenced from one sample in a study of T cell responses to AZD1222 COVID-19 vaccine. Some clones are missing from TCRdb's copy, which holds only in-frame ones; the method was immunoSEQ multiplex PCR. In the table there are roughly 96,000 clones, roughly 90% of which are singletons. This specimen consisted of peripheral blood, obtained 28 days after the second AZD1222 dose. These receptors all come from an adult who received the AZD1222 COVID-19 vaccine.

The chain couples TRBV6-5 to TRBJ1-1; D not resolved. V lost 0 bases and J lost 3, with 5 bases in between. The CDR3 loop spans 13 amino acids. CDR1 MNHEY and CDR2 SVGAGI come from the germline V gene. As DNA, the CDR3 is TGTGCCAGCAGTTACTCGGGGTACACTGAAGCTTTCTTT. It is translated as CASSYSGYTEAFF.

V is TRBV30 and J is TRBJ1-1, with D perhaps matching TRBD1 (5 bases). Trimming removed 0 bases from V and 6 bases from J, with 14 bases in between. The CDR3 extends over 14 amino acids. Germline CDR1 and CDR2: GTSNPN and SVGIG (reference sequence). Written as DNA, the CDR3 is TGTGCCTGGAGTGTACGGGGGGTCTGGGCTGAAGCTTTCTTT. Encoded protein: CAWSVRGVWAEAFF.

CDR3 sequence reads: CSVDGGLHGYTF. The CDR3, as DNA: TGCAGCGTAGATGGGGGGCTTCATGGCTACACCTTC. The chain couples TRBV29-1 to TRBJ1-2; TRBD1 is a possible D gene (6 bases). Trimming removed 6 bases at V and 6 bases at J, with 14 bases between. CDR3 size: 12 residues. Germline V CDR1 and CDR2: SQVTM, ANQGSEA.

The rearrangement joins TRBV5-4 to TRBJ1-2; 11 nucleotides match TRBD1. The J segment lost 4 bases and the V segment lost 4 bases, leaving 6 bases of the junction unmatched. Looked up from germline, CDR1 is SGHNT and CDR2 is YYREEE (reference sequence). This CDR3 comprises 15 residues. The CDR3 reads CASSAGTGGSYGYTF. The DNA for the CDR3 is TGTGCCAGCAGCGCCGGGACAGGGGGAAGCTATGGCTACACCTTC.

The chain combines TRBV11-3 with TRBJ1-1, with a tentative D call TRBD1 (5 bases). The V end lost 5 bases, the J end lost 1 base, and 14 bases lay between the germline ends. CDR1 and CDR2 from the germline V gene are SGHNT and YENEEA. This CDR3 comprises 15 residues. CDR3 in amino acids: CASSPRVGQNTEAFF. CDR3 DNA: TGTGCCAGCAGCCCCAGGGTGGGGCAGAACACTGAAGCTTTCTTT.

The V call is TRBV11-3, the J call TRBJ2-7; 7 nucleotides agree with TRBD1. Germline V gene lookup returns CDR1 SGHNT and CDR2 YENEEA. Trimming removed 3 bases from V and 6 bases from J; junction bases left unmatched: 8. The CDR3 spans 14 residues. CDR3 nucleotide sequence: TGTGCCAGCAGCTTGACGACAGGGCCAGGCGAGCAGTACTTC. Amino acid sequence: CASSLTTGPGEQYF.

The chain uses TRBV5-1 and TRBJ1-2; D is possibly TRBD1 (5 bases). The CDR3 extends over 15 amino acids. Germline-derived CDR1 and CDR2 are SGHRS and YFSETQ. Trimming shortened V by 4 bases and J by 4 bases, and 17 bases separated the two germline ends. The CDR3 protein is CASSPRPDRFYGYTF. CDR3 bases: TGCGCCAGCAGCCCGAGACCCGACAGATTCTATGGCTACACCTTC.

This rearrangement joins TRBV10-1 to TRBJ2-2, with TRBD2 identical over 11 bases. The V gene end was trimmed by 7 bases and the J gene end by 4 bases; junction bases not matched to a gene: 11. Germline V CDR1 and CDR2: WNHNN, SYGVQD (reference sequence). This CDR3 has 17 residues. CDR3 DNA: TGCGCCAGCACCAACGAAGGGCTAGCGGGGGGCACCGGGGAGCTGTTTTTT. Its protein product is CASTNEGLAGGTGELFF.